This T cell receptor beta chain was profiled in a study of T cell changes during pregnancy in multiple sclerosis. Clones were read by immunoSEQ multiplex PCR, and TCRdb kept only the in-frame ones, dropping some. This sample has around 99,000 clones; roughly 92% occur once, and the top ten carry approximately 2.6%. The germline V and J ends were trimmed by 2 bases and 3 bases, with 14 bases remaining between them. Looked up from germline, CDR1 is LGHNA and CDR2 is YSLEER. The CDR3 is 15 amino acids. The TCR was taken from a female donor with multiple sclerosis, enrolled in a pregnancy study. The J gene is TRBJ2-7, the V gene TRBV4-3; D might be TRBD1 (5 bases). The specimen was peripheral blood, collected in the first trimester of pregnancy. In nucleotides, the CDR3 is TGCGCCAGCAGCCAACACAGGAACCTATACTACGAGCAGTACTTC. Its protein is CASSQHRNLYYEQYF.